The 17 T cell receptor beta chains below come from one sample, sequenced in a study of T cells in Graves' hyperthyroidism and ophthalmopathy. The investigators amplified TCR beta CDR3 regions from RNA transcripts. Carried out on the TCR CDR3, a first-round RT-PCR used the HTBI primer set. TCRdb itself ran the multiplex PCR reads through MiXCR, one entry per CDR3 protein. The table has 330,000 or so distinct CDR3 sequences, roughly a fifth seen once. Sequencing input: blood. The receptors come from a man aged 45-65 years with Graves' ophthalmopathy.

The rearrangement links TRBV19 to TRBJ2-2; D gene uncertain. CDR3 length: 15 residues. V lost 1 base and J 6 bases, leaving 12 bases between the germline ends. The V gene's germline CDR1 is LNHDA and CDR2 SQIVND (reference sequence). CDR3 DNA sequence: TGTGCCAGTAGTATAGGGAATACACGTCCCGGGGAGCTGTTTTTT. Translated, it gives CASSIGNTRPGELFF.

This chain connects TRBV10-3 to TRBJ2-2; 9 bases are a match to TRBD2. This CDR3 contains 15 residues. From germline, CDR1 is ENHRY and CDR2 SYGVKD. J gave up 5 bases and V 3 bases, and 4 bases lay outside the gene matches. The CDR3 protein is CAISDVAGDTGELFF. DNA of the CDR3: TGTGCCATCAGTGACGTAGCGGGAGATACCGGGGAGCTGTTTTTT.

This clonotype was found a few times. The CDR3 sequence: CSVEESGRYEQYF. Here the CDR3 DNA reads TGCAGCGTTGAGGAATCGGGACGGTACGAGCAGTACTTC. V gene TRBV29-1 combines with J gene TRBJ2-7; D tentatively fits TRBD1 or TRBD2 (5 bases each). Germline loops: CDR1 SQVTM, CDR2 ANQGSEA. The CDR3 consists of 13 residues. The V end lost 3 bases, the J end lost 4 bases, and 13 bases lay between the germline ends.

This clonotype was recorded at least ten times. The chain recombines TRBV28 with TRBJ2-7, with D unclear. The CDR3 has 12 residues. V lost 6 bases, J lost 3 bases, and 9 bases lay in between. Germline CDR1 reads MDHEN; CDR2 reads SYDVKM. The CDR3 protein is CASSIYNYEQYF. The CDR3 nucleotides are TGTGCCAGCAGCATATATAACTACGAGCAGTACTTC.

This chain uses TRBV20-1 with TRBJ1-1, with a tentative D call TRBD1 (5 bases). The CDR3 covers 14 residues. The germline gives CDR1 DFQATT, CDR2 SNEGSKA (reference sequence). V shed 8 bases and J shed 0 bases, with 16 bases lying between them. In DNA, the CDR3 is TGCAGTACTAAATACAGGACTATGAACACTGAAGCTTTCTTT. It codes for CSTKYRTMNTEAFF.

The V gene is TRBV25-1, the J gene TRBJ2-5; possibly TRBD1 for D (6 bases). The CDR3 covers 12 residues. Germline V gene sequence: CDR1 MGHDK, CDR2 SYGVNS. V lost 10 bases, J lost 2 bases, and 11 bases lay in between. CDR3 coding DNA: TGTGCCATGGCCGGGACACAAGAGACCCAGTACTTC. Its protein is CAMAGTQETQYF. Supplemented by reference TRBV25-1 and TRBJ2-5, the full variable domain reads EADIYQTPRYLVIGTGKKITLECSQTMGHDKMYWYQQDPGMELHLIHYSYGVNSTEKGDLSSESTVSRIRTEHFPLTLESARPSHTSQYLCAMAGTQETQYFGPGTRLLVL.

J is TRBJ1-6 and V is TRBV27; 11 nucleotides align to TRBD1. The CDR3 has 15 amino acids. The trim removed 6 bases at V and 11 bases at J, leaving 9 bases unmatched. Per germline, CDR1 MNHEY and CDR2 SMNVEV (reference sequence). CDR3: CASRQAGTGGAPLHF. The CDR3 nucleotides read TGTGCCAGCAGACAGGCCGGGACAGGGGGGGCACCCCTCCACTTT.

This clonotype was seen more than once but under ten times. CDR3 region: CASSVGTASSYEQYF. The CDR3 DNA reads as TGTGCCAGCAGCGTCGGGACGGCAAGCTCCTACGAGCAGTACTTC. The V and J genes are TRBV9 and TRBJ2-7; either TRBD1 or TRBD2 may supply D (5 bases each). The V gene's germline CDR1 is SGDLS and CDR2 YYNGEE. V was cut by 2 bases and J by 0 bases, with 12 bases left in between. The CDR3 loop spans 15 amino acids. Full variable domain (outside the CDR3, taken from reference TRBV9 and TRBJ2-7): DSGVTQTPKHLITATGQRVTLRCSPRSGDLSVYWYQQSLDQGLQFLIQYYNGEERAKGNILERFSAQQFPDLHSELNLSSLELGDSALYFCASSVGTASSYEQYFGPGTRLTVT.

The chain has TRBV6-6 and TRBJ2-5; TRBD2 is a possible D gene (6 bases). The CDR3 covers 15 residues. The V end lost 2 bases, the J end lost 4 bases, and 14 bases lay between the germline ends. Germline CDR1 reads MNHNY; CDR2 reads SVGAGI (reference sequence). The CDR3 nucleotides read TGTGCCAGCAGTTACGAGGTGGAGGGCGGAGAGACCCAGTACTTC. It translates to CASSYEVEGGETQYF.

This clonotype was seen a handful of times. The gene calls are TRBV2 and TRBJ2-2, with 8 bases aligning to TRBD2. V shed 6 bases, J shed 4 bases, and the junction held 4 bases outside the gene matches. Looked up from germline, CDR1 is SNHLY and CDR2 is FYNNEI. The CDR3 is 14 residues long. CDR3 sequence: CASRLAVATGELFF. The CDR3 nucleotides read TGTGCCAGCAGACTAGCGGTTGCCACCGGGGAGCTGTTTTTT.

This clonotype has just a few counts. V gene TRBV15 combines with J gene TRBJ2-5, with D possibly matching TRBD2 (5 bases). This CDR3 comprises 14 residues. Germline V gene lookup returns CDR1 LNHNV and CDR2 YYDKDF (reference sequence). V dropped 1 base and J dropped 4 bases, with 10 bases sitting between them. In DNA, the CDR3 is TGTGCCACCAGCAGAGTTTTCGGAGGAGAGACCCAGTACTTC. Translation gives CATSRVFGGETQYF.

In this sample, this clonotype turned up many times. CDR3: CASSGEQGREETQYF. The DNA for the CDR3 is TGTGCCAGCAGTGGAGAACAGGGGAGGGAAGAGACCCAGTACTTC. The chain employs TRBV28 and TRBJ2-5; D tentatively reads TRBD1 or TRBD2 (7 bases each). V was clipped by 5 bases and J by 3 bases, with 16 bases between them. From germline, CDR1 is MDHEN and CDR2 SYDVKM. The length of the CDR3 is 15 residues.

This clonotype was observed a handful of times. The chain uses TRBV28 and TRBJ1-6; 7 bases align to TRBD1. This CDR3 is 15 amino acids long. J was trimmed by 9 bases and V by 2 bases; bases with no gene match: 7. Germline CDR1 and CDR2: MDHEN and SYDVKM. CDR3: CASSLPLQGGSPLHF. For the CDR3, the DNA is TGTGCCAGCAGTTTACCCCTCCAGGGGGGTTCACCCCTCCACTTT.

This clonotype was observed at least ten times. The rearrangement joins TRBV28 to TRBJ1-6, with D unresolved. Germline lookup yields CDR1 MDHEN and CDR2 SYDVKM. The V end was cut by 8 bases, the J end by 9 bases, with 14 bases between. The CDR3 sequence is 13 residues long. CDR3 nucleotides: TGTGCCAGCCGCGGAACAGAACTTTCACCCCTCCACTTT. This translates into CASRGTELSPLHF.

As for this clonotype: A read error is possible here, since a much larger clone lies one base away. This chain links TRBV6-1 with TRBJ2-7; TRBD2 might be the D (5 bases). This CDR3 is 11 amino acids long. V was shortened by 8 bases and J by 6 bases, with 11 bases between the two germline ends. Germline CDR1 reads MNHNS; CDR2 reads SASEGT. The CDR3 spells CASGLICEQYF. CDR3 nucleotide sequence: TGTGCCAGCGGACTGATCTGCGAGCAGTACTTC.

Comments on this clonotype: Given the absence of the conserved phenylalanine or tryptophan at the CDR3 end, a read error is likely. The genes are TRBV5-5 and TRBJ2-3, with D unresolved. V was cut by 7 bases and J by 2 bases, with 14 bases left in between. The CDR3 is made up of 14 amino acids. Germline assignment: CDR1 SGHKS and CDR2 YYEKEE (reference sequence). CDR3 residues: CASARSPNTDTQYS. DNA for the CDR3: TGTGCCAGCGCGCGCTCACCCAACACAGATACGCAGTATTCT.

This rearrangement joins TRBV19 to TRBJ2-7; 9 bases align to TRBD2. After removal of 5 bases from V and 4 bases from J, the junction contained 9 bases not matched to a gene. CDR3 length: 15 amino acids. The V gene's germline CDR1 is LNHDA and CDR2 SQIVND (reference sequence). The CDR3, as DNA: TGTGCCAGTAGTCCCTCTAGCGGGGAGACTTACGAGCAGTACTTC. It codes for CASSPSSGETYEQYF.